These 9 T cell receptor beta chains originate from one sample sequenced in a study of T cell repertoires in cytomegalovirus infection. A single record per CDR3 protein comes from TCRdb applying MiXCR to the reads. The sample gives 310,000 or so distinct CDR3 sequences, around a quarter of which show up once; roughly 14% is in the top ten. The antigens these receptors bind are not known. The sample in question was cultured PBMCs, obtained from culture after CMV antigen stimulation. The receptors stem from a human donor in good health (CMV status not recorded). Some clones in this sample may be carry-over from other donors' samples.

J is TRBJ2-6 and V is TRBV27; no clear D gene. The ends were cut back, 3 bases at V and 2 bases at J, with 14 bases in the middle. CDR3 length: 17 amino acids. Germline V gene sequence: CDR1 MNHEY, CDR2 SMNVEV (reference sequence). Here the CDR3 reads CASSFIGFFTGANVLTF. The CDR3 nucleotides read TGTGCCAGCAGTTTTATAGGGTTTTTTACTGGGGCCAACGTCCTGACTTTC.

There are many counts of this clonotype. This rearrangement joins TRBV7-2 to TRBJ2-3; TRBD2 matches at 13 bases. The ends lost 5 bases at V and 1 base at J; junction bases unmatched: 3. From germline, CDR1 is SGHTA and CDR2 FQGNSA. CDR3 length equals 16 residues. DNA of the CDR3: TGTGCCAGCAGCCTAACTAGCGGGAGGGGCACAGATACGCAGTATTTT. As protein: CASSLTSGRGTDTQYF.

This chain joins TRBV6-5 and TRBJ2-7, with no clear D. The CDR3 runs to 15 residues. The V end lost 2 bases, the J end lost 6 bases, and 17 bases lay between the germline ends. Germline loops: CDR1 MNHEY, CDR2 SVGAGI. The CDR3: CASSYGVADLGEQYF. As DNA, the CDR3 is TGTGCCAGCAGTTACGGGGTCGCGGACCTGGGCGAGCAGTACTTC.

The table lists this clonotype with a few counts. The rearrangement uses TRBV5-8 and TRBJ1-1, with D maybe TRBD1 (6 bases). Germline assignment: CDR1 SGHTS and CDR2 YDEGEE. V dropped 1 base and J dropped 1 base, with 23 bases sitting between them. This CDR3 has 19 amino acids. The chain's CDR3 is CASSLRTPGAGGGNTEAFF. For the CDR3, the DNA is TGTGCCAGCAGCTTGCGTACCCCGGGGGCGGGGGGCGGGAACACTGAAGCTTTCTTT.

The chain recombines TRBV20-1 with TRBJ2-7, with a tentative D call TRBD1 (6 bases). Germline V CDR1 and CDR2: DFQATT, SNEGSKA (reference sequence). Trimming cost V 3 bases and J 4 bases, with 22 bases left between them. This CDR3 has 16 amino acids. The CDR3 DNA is TGCAGTGCTAGCCCCCAGGGGTGGGGTCCGGGATACGAGCAGTACTTC. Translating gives CSASPQGWGPGYEQYF.

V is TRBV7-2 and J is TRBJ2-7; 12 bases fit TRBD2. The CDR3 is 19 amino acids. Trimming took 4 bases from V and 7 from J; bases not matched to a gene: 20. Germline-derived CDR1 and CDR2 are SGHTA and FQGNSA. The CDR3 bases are TGTGCCAGCAGCTCGGGACAGGGGACTAGCGGGCAAAGGGCATGGGAGCAGTACTTC. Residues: CASSSGQGTSGQRAWEQYF.

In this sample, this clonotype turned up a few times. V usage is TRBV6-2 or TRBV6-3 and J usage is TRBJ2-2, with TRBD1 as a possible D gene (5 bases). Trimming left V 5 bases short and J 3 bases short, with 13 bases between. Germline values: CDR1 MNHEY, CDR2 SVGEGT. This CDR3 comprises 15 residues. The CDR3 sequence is CASSHRLTYTGELFF. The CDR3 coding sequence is TGTGCCAGCAGTCACAGGTTAACGTACACCGGGGAGCTGTTTTTT.

The CDR3, as DNA: TGTGCCAGCAGTTTACGGGCGGGAGGGCGTAATGAGCAGTTCTTC. Its translation is CASSLRAGGRNEQFF. The chain is built from TRBV12-3 or TRBV12-4 and TRBJ2-1; 9 nucleotides line up with TRBD2. This CDR3 spans 15 amino acids. V lost 2 bases to trimming and J lost 7 bases; unmatched junction nucleotides: 6.

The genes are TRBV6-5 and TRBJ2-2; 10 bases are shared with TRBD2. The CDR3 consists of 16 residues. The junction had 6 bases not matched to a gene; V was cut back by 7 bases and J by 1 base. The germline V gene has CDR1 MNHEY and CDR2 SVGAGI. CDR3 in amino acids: CASTPWTSGNTGELFF. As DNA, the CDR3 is TGTGCCAGCACCCCTTGGACTAGCGGGAACACCGGGGAGCTGTTTTTT.